This T cell receptor beta chain was observed in a study of OX40 agonist ivuxolimab in advanced cancers. About the study: The mean age was approximately 60 years, ranging from about 23 to 79, with around four fifths of participants male.

The V end was cut by 6 bases, the J end by 4 bases, with 15 bases between. Germline CDR1 is MDHEN and CDR2 is SYDVKM. The CDR3 runs to 14 residues. Data came from immunoSEQ multiplex PCR; TCRdb stores just in-frame clones and leaves some out. The sample consists of 70,000 to 95,000 clones, roughly 91% of them appearing once. This TCR derives from an adult with an advanced solid tumor such as melanoma, head and neck, liver or kidney cancer. V gene TRBV28 combines with J gene TRBJ1-2; D remains unclear. Material: CD4+ or CD8+ T cells sorted from blood, obtained in a trial of the OX40 agonist ivuxolimab. The CDR3 region is CASSPSRAVYGYTF. The CDR3 bases are TGTGCCAGCAGCCCCTCCCGGGCCGTCTATGGCTACACCTTC.